This TCR beta chain was recorded in a study of spatial heterogeneity in lung cancer. Overall study: Matched bulk RNA-seq gave a T cell module score that correlated strongly with tumor-region TCR transcript counts.

TCR cDNA molecules each had a unique molecular identifier. TCRdb reprocessed the 5' RACE reads via MiXCR and lists one record per CDR3 protein. The data show around 18,000 distinct CDR3 sequences, 5% to 7% seen once. General study points: For expanded intratumoral alpha and beta TCRs, counts tracked tumor mutation counts.

A word on this clonotype: Antigen specificity is unknown.

The time point is: sample taken at primary tumor resection. A total of over 70 untreated early-stage non-small cell lung cancer patients served as donors. Unsorted whole RNA of tumor, nontumor lung or frozen PBMC was sequenced. This CDR3 has 12 amino acids. The germline V gene encodes CDR1 DFQATT and CDR2 SNEGSKA (reference sequence). The V end lost 5 bases, the J end lost 7 bases, and 12 bases lay between the germline ends. Source: lung tumor tissue, taken at surgery. This clonotype was sampled from a female donor with early-stage non-small cell lung cancer. V is TRBV20-1 and J is TRBJ1-5; the D gene is possibly TRBD1 (6 bases). The CDR3 DNA reads as TGCAGTGCTCGCAGGGGTCGCCAGCCCCAGCATTTT. Translated, it gives CSARRGRQPQHF.